The rows below give T cell receptor beta chains drawn from one sample of a study of HIV-infected children after antiretroviral therapy interruption. TCRdb itself ran the 3' RACE reads through MiXCR, one entry per CDR3 protein. The sample records around 47,000 distinct CDR3 sequences, 4.3% being singletons. Sequenced material: CD45RA+ CD4+ T cells from PBMCs, pooled from several time points, taken from a donor given antiretroviral therapy, either interrupted or continuous. All receptors derive from a pool of human donors with HIV. CDR3s include the opening cysteine and the closing phenylalanine or tryptophan. A D gene is named only where the DNA matches it firmly. Size is stated for part of the rows, as once, few or many counts, or as a class when the clone is expanded.

v_call: TRBV4-1
clone_size: many
d_call: .
cdr3_length: 15
j_call: TRBJ2-5
cdr3_nt: TGCGCCAGCAGCCTCGTCGCCGTTTTAAGGGAGACCCAGTACTTC
cdr3_aa: CASSLVAVLRETQYF

v_call: TRBV20-1
clone_size: many
d_call: TRBD1
cdr3_length: 14
j_call: TRBJ1-1
cdr3_nt: TGCAGTGCTAGTCGCGACTTCAGGGGGACTGAAGCTTTCTTT
cdr3_aa: CSASRDFRGTEAFF

v_call: TRBV7-8
clone_size: .
d_call: TRBD1
cdr3_length: 16
j_call: TRBJ1-6
cdr3_nt: TGTGCCAGTAGTACTCCCGGCGACAGGGTCAATTCACCCCTCCACTTT
cdr3_aa: CASSTPGDRVNSPLHF

v_call: TRBV10-3
clone_size: many
d_call: TRBD1
cdr3_length: 14
j_call: TRBJ1-1
cdr3_nt: TGTGCCATCAGATCAGGGGGCTCAGGCACTGAAGCTTTCTTT
cdr3_aa: CAIRSGGSGTEAFF

v_call: TRBV18
clone_size: .
d_call: TRBD1
cdr3_length: 15
j_call: TRBJ2-2
cdr3_nt: TGTGCCAGCTCACCAAGGACAGGGGACACCGGGGAGCTGTTTTTT
cdr3_aa: CASSPRTGDTGELFF

v_call: TRBV12-3/TRBV12-4
clone_size: few
d_call: .
cdr3_length: 13
j_call: TRBJ2-3
cdr3_nt: TGTGCCAGCAGACCCGACCATGGAGATACGCAGTATTTT
cdr3_aa: CASRPDHGDTQYF

v_call: TRBV3-1
clone_size: many
d_call: TRBD2
cdr3_length: 16
j_call: TRBJ2-5
cdr3_nt: TGTGCCAGCAGCCACCTACCCGGGGGGATTAAAGAGACCCAGTACTTC
cdr3_aa: CASSHLPGGIKETQYF

v_call: TRBV4-2
clone_size: medium-sized
d_call: TRBD1
cdr3_length: 15
j_call: TRBJ1-1
cdr3_nt: TGTGCCAGCAGCCGGAACAGGGGGCCGGGCACTGAAGCTTTCTTT
cdr3_aa: CASSRNRGPGTEAFF

v_call: TRBV7-8
clone_size: many
d_call: TRBD2
cdr3_length: 14
j_call: TRBJ2-5
cdr3_nt: TGTGCCAGCAGCCCCGGGACTAGCGGGGAGACCCAGTACTTC
cdr3_aa: CASSPGTSGETQYF

v_call: TRBV6-1
clone_size: many
d_call: .
cdr3_length: 13
j_call: TRBJ2-1
cdr3_nt: TGTGCCAGCAGAACACAGGGTTACAATGAGCAGTTCTTC
cdr3_aa: CASRTQGYNEQFF

v_call: TRBV29-1
clone_size: medium-sized
d_call: .
cdr3_length: 11
j_call: TRBJ1-1
cdr3_nt: TGCAGCGTCGGGACGACAAGTGAAGCTTTCTTT
cdr3_aa: CSVGTTSEAFF

v_call: TRBV4-1
clone_size: many
d_call: .
cdr3_length: 15
j_call: TRBJ1-1
cdr3_nt: TGCGCCAGCAGCCCCCAAAGTCCCATCGGAACTGAAGCTTTCTTT
cdr3_aa: CASSPQSPIGTEAFF

v_call: TRBV6-5
clone_size: .
d_call: TRBD1
cdr3_length: 15
j_call: TRBJ2-1
cdr3_nt: TGTGCCAGCAGTCGTGACAGGGGGTTTAACAATGAGCAGTTCTTC
cdr3_aa: CASSRDRGFNNEQFF